The entry below gives a single T cell receptor (beta chain) sequence along with its context. This entry is derived from a study of blood T cell repertoires in COVID-19. Per the original methods: Counts of nucleated cells, estimated from reference gene primer amplification, were obtained. Here immunoSEQ multiplex PCR was the method, and the copy in TCRdb shows in-frame clones only, minus some. V, J and clone size were drawn from that table, and D and trimming were deduced from the DNA. The table shows hundreds of thousands of clones, with around 89% occurring only once. The sequence was obtained from a woman between 35 and 50 years old who had recovered from COVID-19. The source material was peripheral blood.

CDR3 sequence (DNA): TGTGCCAGCTCACCACCGCAGCGGAGCTCCTACAATGAGCAGTTCTTC. As protein: CASSPPQRSSYNEQFF. This chain links TRBV18 with TRBJ2-1; perhaps TRBD2 as D (5 bases). Trimming took off 0 bases at V and 0 bases at J, with 9 bases between the two ends. This CDR3 spans 16 amino acids. Looked up from germline, CDR1 is KGHSH and CDR2 is LQKENI.